This entry concerns a single T cell receptor (beta chain). Primed by a sample-barcoded 5' primer and a J-beta primer mix, a second PCR proceeded for about 7 to 12 cycles. Any given sample supplied a minimum of 2.5 million CDR3-containing paired-end reads. TCRdb reprocessed the 5' RACE reads with MiXCR, giving one entry per CDR3 protein. The data show just under 550,000 distinct CDR3 sequences, more than 20% seen once. The entry originates in a study of blood T cells in healthy people across ages. Trimming shortened V by 5 bases and J by 8 bases, and 19 bases separated the two germline ends. Germline CDR1 reads SGDLS; CDR2 reads YYNGEE. This CDR3 is built from 15 residues. Caucasian individuals from Russia who were healthy and aged about 6 to 90 acted as donors. These data were also filed under a second study, of T cells of mothers and their children. That work adds: Samples were obtained from a few healthy Caucasian mothers and their six children. Reads recorded for TCR beta CDR3 numbered over 10 million per mother and several million per child.

The chain joins TRBV9 to TRBJ1-4, with D possibly TRBD1 on 5 matching bases. This clonotype was sampled from a boy between 10 and 17 years old in good health. Source material: blood. CDR3 coding DNA: TGTGCCAGCAGTCGGGAGTGGGGGGTCGAAGAAAAACTGTTTTTT. It codes for CASSREWGVEEKLFF.